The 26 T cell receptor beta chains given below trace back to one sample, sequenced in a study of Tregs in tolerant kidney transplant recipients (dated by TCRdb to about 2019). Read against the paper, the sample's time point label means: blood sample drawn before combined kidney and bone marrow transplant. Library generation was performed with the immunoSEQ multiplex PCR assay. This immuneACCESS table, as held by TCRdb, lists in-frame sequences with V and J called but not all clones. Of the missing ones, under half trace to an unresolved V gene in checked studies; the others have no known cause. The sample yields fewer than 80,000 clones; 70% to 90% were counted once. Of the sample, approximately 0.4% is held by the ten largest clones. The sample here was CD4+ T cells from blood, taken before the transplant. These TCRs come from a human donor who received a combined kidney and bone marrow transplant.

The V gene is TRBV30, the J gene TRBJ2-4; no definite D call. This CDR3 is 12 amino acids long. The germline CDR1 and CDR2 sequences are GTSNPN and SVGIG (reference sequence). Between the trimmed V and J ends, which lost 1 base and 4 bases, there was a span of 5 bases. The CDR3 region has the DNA TGTGCCTGGAGTGCCAGAAAAAACATTCAGTACTTC. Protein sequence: CAWSARKNIQYF.

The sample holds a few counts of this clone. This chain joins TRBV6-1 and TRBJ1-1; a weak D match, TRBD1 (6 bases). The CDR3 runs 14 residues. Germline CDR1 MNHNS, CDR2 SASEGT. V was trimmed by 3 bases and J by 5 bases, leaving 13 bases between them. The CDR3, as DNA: TGTGCCAGCAGTGATTTCACAGGGTCGACTGAAGCTTTCTTT. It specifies CASSDFTGSTEAFF.

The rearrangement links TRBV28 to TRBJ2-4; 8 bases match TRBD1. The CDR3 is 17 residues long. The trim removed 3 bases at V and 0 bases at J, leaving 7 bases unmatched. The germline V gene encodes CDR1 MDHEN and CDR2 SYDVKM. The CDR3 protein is CASSFTGTGVAKNIQYF. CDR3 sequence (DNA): TGTGCCAGCAGTTTCACCGGGACAGGAGTAGCCAAAAACATTCAGTACTTC.

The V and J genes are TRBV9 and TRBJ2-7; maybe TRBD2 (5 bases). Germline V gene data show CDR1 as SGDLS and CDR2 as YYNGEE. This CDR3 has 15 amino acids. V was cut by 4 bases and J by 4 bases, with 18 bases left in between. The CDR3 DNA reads TGTGCCAGCAGCCCATCCGACTACCCTTTGTACGAGCAGTACTTC. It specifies CASSPSDYPLYEQYF.

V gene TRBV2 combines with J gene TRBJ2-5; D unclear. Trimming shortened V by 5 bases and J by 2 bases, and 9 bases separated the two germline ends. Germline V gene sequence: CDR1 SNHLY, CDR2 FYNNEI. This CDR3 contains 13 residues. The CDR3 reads CASSSQVQETQYF. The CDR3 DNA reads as TGTGCCAGCAGTAGCCAGGTACAAGAGACCCAGTACTTC.

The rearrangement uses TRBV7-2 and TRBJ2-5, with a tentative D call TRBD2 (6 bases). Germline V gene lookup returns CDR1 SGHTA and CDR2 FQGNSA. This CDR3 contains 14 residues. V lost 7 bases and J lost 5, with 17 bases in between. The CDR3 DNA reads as TGTGCCAGCACAAATTCGGGAGCTTGGGAGACCCAGTACTTC. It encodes CASTNSGAWETQYF.

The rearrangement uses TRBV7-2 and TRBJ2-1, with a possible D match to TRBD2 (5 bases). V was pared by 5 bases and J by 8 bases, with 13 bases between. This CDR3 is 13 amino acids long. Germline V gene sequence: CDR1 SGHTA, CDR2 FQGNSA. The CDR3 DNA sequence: TGTGCCAGCAGCGGATATACTAGATATGAGCAGTTCTTC. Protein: CASSGYTRYEQFF. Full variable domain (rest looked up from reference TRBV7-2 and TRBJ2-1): GAGVSQSPSNKVTEKGKDVELRCDPISGHTALYWYRQSLGQGLEFLIYFQGNSAPDKSGLPSDRFSAERTGGSVSTLTIQRTQQEDSAVYLCASSGYTRYEQFFGPGTRLTVL.

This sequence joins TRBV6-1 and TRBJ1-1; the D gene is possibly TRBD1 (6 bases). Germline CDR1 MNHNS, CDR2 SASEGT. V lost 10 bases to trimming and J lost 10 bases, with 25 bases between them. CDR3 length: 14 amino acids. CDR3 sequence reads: CATFAGAGHFRAFF. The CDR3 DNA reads TGTGCCACGTTCGCAGGGGCAGGGCACTTTCGAGCTTTCTTT.

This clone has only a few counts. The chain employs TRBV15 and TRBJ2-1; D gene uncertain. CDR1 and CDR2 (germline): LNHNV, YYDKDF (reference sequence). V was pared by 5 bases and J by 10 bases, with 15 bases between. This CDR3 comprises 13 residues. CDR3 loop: CATSDEPKREQFF. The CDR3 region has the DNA TGTGCCACCAGCGATGAACCAAAGAGGGAGCAGTTCTTC.

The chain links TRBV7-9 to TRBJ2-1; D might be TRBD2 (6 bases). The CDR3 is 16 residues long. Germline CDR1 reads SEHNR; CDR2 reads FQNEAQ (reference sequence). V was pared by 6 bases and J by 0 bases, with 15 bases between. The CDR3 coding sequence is TGTGCCAGCAGAATTAGCGGAACGAGCTCCTACAATGAGCAGTTCTTC. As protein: CASRISGTSSYNEQFF.

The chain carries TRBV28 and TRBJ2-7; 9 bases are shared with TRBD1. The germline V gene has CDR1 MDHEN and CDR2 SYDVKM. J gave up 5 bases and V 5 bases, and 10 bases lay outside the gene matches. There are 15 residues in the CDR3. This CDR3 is CASSPGQGMVNEQYF. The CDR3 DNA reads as TGTGCCAGCAGTCCTGGACAGGGGATGGTCAACGAGCAGTACTTC.

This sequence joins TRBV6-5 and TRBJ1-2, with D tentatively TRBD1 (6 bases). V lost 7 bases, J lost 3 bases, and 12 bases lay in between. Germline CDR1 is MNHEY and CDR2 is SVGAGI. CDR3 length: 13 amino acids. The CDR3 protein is CASTGRTDYGYTF. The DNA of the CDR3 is TGTGCCAGCACTGGTAGGACAGACTATGGCTACACCTTC.

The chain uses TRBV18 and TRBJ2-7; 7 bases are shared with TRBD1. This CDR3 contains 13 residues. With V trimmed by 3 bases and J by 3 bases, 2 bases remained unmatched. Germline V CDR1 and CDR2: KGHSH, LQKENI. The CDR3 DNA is TGTGCCAGCTCACCCCGGGACAGCTACGAGCAGTACTTC. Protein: CASSPRDSYEQYF.

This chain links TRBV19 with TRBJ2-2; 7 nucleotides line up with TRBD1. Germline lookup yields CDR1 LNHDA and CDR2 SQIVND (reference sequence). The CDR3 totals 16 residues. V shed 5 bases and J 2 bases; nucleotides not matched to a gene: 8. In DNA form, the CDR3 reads TGTGCCAGTAGTTCACAGGGGCGAGGTAACACCGGGGAGCTGTTTTTT. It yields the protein CASSSQGRGNTGELFF.

The CDR3 here is CASSFRGALLSSLMNTGELFF. CDR3 bases: TGTGCCAGCAGTTTCCGGGGGGCGCTCCTTTCGTCGCTAATGAACACCGGGGAGCTGTTTTTT. The rearrangement links TRBV28 to TRBJ2-2; D is possibly TRBD2 (7 bases). Between the trimmed V and J ends, which lost 3 bases and 1 base, there was a span of 27 bases. Germline V lookup: CDR1 MDHEN, CDR2 SYDVKM. The CDR3 has 21 amino acids.

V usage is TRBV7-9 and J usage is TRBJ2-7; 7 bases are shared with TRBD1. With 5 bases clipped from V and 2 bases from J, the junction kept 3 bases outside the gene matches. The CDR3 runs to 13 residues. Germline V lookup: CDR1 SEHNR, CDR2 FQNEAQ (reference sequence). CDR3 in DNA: TGTGCCAGCAGCATGGGACAGACCTACGAGCAGTACTTC. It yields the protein CASSMGQTYEQYF.

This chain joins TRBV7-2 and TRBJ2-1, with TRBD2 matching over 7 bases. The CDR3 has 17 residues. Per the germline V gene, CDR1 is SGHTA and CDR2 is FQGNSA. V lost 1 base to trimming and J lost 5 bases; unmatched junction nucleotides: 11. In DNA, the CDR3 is TGTGCCAGCAGCTTAGTCCGAAATGGGAGGGCCCACAATGAGCAGTTCTTC. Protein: CASSLVRNGRAHNEQFF.

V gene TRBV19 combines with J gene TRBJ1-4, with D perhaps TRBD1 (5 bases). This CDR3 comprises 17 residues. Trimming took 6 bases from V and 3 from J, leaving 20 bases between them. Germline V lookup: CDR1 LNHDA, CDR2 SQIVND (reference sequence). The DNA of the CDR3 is TGTGCCAGTAGCCGGGACTTTACTCCGGCGCCTAATGAAAAACTGTTTTTT. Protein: CASSRDFTPAPNEKLFF. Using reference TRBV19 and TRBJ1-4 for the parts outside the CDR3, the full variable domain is DGGITQSPKYLFRKEGQNVTLSCEQNLNHDAMYWYRQDPGQGLRLIYYSQIVNDFQKGDIAEGYSVSREKKESFPLTVTSAQKNPTAFYLCASSRDFTPAPNEKLFFGSGTQLSVL.

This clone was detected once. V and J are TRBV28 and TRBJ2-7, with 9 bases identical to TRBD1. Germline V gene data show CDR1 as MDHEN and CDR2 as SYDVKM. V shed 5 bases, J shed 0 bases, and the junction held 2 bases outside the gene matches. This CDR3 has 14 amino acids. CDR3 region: CASSGTGSSYEQYF. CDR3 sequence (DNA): TGTGCCAGCAGTGGGACAGGGAGCTCCTACGAGCAGTACTTC.

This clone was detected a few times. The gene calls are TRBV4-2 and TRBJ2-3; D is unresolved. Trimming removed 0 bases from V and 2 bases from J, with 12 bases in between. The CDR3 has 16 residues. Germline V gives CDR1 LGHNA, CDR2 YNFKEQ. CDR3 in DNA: TGTGCCAGCAGCCAAGATGACACTCCGACCACAGATACGCAGTATTTT. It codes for CASSQDDTPTTDTQYF.

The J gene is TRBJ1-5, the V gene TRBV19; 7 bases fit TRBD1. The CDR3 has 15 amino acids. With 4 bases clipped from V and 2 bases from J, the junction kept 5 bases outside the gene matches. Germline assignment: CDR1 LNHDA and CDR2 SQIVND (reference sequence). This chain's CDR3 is CASSTGQVRNQPQHF. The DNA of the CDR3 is TGTGCCAGTAGTACTGGACAGGTTCGCAATCAGCCCCAGCATTTT. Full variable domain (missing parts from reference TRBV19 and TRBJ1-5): DGGITQSPKYLFRKEGQNVTLSCEQNLNHDAMYWYRQDPGQGLRLIYYSQIVNDFQKGDIAEGYSVSREKKESFPLTVTSAQKNPTAFYLCASSTGQVRNQPQHFGDGTRLSIL.

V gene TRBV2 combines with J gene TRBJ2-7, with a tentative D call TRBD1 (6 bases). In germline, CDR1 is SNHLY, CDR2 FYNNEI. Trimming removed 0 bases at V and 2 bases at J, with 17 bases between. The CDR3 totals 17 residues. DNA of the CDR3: TGTGCCAGCAGTGAAGCCGGCAGGTGGGGGCCACCCTACGAGCAGTACTTC. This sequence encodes CASSEAGRWGPPYEQYF.

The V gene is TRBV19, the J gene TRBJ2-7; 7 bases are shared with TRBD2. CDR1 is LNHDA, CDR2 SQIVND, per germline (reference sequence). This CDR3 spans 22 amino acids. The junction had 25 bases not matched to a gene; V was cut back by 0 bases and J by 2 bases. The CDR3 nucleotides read TGTGCCAGTAGTATAGAGGAGGGGTCACGGGACTACCTTCGTCTGGGTACCTACGAGCAGTACTTC. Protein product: CASSIEEGSRDYLRLGTYEQYF.

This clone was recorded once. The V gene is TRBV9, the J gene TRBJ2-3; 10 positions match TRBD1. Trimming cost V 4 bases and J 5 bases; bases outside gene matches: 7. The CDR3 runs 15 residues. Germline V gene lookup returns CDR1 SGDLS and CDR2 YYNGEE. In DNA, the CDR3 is TGTGCCAGCAGCTCTTTTGGACAGGGGGAAGATACGCAGTATTTT. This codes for CASSSFGQGEDTQYF.

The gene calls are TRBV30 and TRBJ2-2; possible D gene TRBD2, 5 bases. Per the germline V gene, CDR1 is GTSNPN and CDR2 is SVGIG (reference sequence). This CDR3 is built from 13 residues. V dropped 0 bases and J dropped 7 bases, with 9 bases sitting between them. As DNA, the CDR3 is TGTGCCTGGAGTGTGGGAGTGGGCGGGGAGCTGTTTTTT. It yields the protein CAWSVGVGGELFF.

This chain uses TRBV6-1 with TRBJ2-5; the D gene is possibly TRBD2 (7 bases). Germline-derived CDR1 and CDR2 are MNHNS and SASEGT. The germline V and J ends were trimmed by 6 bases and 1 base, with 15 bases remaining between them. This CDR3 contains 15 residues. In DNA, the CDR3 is TGTGCCAGCAGGGGGGCAGCGGGACTCCAAGAGACCCAGTACTTC. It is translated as CASRGAAGLQETQYF.